Sequencing of this TCR beta chain was carried out in a study of shared clonotypes between healthy human individuals. Points from the study as a whole: Between four donors, naive CD4 clonotypes were shared at a level of around 4.9%.

CDR1 is GTSNPN and CDR2 is SVGIG in the germline V gene (reference sequence). This CDR3 spans 15 amino acids. The junction had 4 bases not matched to a gene; V was cut back by 0 bases and J by 4 bases. Comment on this clone: The antigen remains unidentified.

Replicate PCRs from sorted subsets contained around 200 ng DNA, which is around 30,000 T cell genomes. Some clones are missing from TCRdb's copy, which holds only in-frame ones; the method was immunoSEQ multiplex PCR. The sample shows more than 400,000 clones, 96% of them seen only once. The sequence came from a young woman in good health. The chain recombines TRBV30 with TRBJ2-3; 10 nucleotides agree with TRBD2. Sequencing input: naive CD4+ T cells sorted from blood. Subset defined: CD45RA+ positively selected. The CDR3 DNA reads TGTGCCTGGAGTGTGGCTAGCGGGAGCGCAGATACGCAGTATTTT. It yields the protein CAWSVASGSADTQYF.